The 6 T cell receptor beta chains below come from one sample, sequenced in a study of OX40 agonist ivuxolimab in advanced cancers. Some clones are missing from TCRdb's copy, which holds only in-frame ones; the method was immunoSEQ multiplex PCR. The sample carries under 20,000 clones, 83% recorded once. The source was CD4+ or CD8+ T cells sorted from blood, collected in a trial of the OX40 agonist ivuxolimab. These receptors were taken from an adult with an advanced solid tumor such as melanoma, head and neck, liver or kidney cancer.

This clone has just a few counts. The rearrangement uses TRBV11-3 and TRBJ2-3; 9 nucleotides align to TRBD1. The CDR3 has 17 amino acids. Germline assignment: CDR1 SGHNT and CDR2 YENEEA. Losses at the gene ends were 2 bases for V and 2 bases for J; bases not matched to a gene: 8. CDR3 sequence (DNA): TGTGCCAGCAGCTTATCCCCGGGACAGGGATACACAGATACGCAGTATTTT. This translates into CASSLSPGQGYTDTQYF. The variable domain in full, completed from reference TRBV11-3 and TRBJ2-3, reads EAGVVQSPRYKIIEKKQPVAFWCNPISGHNTLYWYLQNLGQGPELLIRYENEEAVDDSQLPKDRFSAERLKGVDSTLKIQPAELGDSAVYLCASSLSPGQGYTDTQYFGPGTRLTVL.

The CDR3, as DNA: TGCAGCGTAGATCGGGACAGGGGGTCGACAGATACGCAGTATTTT. It codes for CSVDRDRGSTDTQYF. The chain is built from TRBV29-1 and TRBJ2-3; 11 nucleotides line up with TRBD1. The CDR3 runs 15 residues. V lost 6 bases to trimming and J lost 3 bases; unmatched junction nucleotides: 8. Germline V gives CDR1 SQVTM, CDR2 ANQGSEA.

The J gene is TRBJ2-5, the V gene TRBV9, with 13 bases lining up with TRBD2. V shed 3 bases and J 5 bases; nucleotides not matched to a gene: 7. CDR3 size: 16 residues. Germline V gene data show CDR1 as SGDLS and CDR2 as YYNGEE. The CDR3 loop reads CASSEGTSGIRETQYF. The CDR3 bases are TGTGCCAGCAGCGAGGGGACTAGCGGGATTCGGGAGACCCAGTACTTC.

V is TRBV11-2 and J is TRBJ2-1; D unresolved. Germline CDR1 is SGHAT and CDR2 is FQNNGV. CDR3 length: 11 residues. Trimming removed 5 bases from V and 8 bases from J, with 7 bases in between. CDR3 sequence reads: CASSRVDEQFF. CDR3 DNA: TGTGCCAGCAGCCGGGTAGATGAGCAGTTCTTC.

The chain employs TRBV7-8 and TRBJ2-1; 9 nucleotides match TRBD2. The CDR3 length is 15 residues. V was clipped by 7 bases and J by 9 bases; unmatched bases: 13. Germline lookup yields CDR1 SGHVS and CDR2 FQNEAQ. This CDR3 reads CASTPGGSGRVEQFF. CDR3 nucleotides: TGTGCCAGCACTCCTGGGGGTAGCGGGAGAGTTGAGCAGTTCTTC.

The chain carries TRBV27 and TRBJ1-2; no clear D gene. CDR3 length: 14 amino acids. Germline V gene data show CDR1 as MNHEY and CDR2 as SMNVEV (reference sequence). Trimming took off 3 bases at V and 2 bases at J, with 10 bases between the two ends. CDR3 nucleotide sequence: TGTGCCAGCAGTTTGAGGAGGGAAAACTATGGCTACACCTTC. Protein: CASSLRRENYGYTF.